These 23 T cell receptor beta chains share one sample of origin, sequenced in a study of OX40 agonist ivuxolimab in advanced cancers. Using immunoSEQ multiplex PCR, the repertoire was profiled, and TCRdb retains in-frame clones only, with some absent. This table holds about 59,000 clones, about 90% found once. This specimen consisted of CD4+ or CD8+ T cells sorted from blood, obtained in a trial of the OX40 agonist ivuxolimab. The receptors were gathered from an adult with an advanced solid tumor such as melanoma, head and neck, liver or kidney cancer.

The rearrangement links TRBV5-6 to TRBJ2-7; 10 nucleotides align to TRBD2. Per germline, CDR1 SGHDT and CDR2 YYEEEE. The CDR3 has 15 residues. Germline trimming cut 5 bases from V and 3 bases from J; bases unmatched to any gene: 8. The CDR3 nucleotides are TGTGCCAGCAGTTCCACTGGACTAGCGGACTACGAGCAGTACTTC. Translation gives CASSSTGLADYEQYF.

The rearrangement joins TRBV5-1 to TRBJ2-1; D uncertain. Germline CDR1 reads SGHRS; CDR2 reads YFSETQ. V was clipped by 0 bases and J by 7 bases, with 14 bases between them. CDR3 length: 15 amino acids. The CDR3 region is CASSLVPGPENEQFF. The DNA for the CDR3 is TGCGCCAGCAGCTTGGTTCCTGGGCCCGAGAATGAGCAGTTCTTC.

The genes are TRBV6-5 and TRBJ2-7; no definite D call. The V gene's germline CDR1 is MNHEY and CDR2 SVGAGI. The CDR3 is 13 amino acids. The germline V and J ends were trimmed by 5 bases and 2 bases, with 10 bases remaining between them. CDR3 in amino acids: CASSRNFPYEQYF. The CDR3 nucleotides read TGTGCCAGCAGTAGGAACTTCCCCTACGAGCAGTACTTC.

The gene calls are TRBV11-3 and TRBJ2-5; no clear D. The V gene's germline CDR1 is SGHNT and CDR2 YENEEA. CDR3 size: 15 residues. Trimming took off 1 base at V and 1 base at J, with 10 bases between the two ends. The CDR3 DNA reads TGTGCCAGCAGCTTAGGCGCGTCGCCCCAAGAGACCCAGTACTTC. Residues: CASSLGASPQETQYF.

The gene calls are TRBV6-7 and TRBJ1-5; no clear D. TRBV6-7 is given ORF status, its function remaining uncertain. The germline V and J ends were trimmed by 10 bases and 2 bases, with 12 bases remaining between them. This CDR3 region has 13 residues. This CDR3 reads CATMSRGNQPQHF. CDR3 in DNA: TGTGCCACTATGTCAAGGGGCAATCAGCCCCAGCATTTT.

The CDR3 DNA is TGTGCCCGCGAGCCCCCCCTCCACTTT. Amino acid sequence: CAREPPLHF. V and J are TRBV19 and TRBJ1-6, with unresolved D. The CDR3 has 9 residues. Between the trimmed V and J ends, which lost 11 bases and 13 bases, there was a span of 9 bases. Germline CDR1 reads LNHDA; CDR2 reads SQIVND (reference sequence).

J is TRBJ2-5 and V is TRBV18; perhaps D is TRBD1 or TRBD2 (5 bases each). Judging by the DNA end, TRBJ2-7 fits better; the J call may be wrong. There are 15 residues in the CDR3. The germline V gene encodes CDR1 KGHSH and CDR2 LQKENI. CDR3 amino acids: CASSPPGTASYEQYF. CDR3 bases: TGTGCCAGCTCACCACCCGGGACGGCCTCCTACGAGCAGTACTTC.

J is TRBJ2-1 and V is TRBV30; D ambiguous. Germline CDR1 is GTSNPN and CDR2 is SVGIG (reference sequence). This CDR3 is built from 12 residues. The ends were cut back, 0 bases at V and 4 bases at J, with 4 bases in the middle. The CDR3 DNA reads TGTGCCTGGAGTGTCTTTTACAATGAGCAGTTCTTC. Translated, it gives CAWSVFYNEQFF.

As DNA, the CDR3 is TGCGCCAGCAGCCGAGGGGATATTAGGGGCACTGAAGCTTTCTTT. Protein sequence: CASSRGDIRGTEAFF. The rearrangement joins TRBV4-1 to TRBJ1-1, with D possibly being TRBD1 (5 bases). The CDR3 has 15 residues. Germline loops: CDR1 MGHRA, CDR2 YSYEKL. V was clipped by 4 bases and J by 4 bases, with 16 bases between them.

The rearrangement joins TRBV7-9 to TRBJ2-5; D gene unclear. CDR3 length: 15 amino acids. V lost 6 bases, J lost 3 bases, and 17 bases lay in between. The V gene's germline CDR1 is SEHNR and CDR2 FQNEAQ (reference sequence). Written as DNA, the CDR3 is TGTGCCAGCAGACTACTTAGGCGTCAGGAAGAGACCCAGTACTTC. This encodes CASRLLRRQEETQYF.

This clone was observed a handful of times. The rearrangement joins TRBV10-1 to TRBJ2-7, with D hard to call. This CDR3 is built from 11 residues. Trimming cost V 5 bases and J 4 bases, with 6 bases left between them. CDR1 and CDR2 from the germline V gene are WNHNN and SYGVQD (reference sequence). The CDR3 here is CASSSGYEQYF. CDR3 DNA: TGCGCCAGCAGTTCGGGTTACGAGCAGTACTTC.

CDR3 sequence reads: CASSPGREDIQYF. The CDR3 DNA sequence: TGTGCCAGCTCACCAGGCAGGGAGGACATTCAGTACTTC. V gene TRBV18 combines with J gene TRBJ2-4; perhaps TRBD2 as D (6 bases). V lost 2 bases to trimming and J lost 8 bases, with 10 bases between them. The CDR3 runs 13 residues. CDR1 and CDR2 (germline): KGHSH, LQKENI.

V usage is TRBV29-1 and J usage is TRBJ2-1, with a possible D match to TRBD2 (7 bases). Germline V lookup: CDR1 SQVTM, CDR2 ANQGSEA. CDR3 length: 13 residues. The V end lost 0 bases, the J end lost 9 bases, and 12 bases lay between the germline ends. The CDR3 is CSVEDGGLGEQFF. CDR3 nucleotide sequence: TGCAGCGTTGAAGACGGGGGGCTGGGTGAGCAGTTCTTC.

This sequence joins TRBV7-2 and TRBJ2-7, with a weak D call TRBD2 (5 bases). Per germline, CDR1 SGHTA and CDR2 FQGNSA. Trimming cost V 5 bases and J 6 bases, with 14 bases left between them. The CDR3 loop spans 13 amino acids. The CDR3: CASSMRAWGEQYF. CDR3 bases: TGTGCCAGCAGCATGAGGGCCTGGGGCGAGCAGTACTTC.

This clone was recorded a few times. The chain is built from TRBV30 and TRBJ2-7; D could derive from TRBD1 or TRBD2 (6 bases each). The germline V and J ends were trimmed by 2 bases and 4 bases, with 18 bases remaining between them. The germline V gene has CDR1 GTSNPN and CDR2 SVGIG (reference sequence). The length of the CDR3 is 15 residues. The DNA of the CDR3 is TGTGCCTGGAGTAAGGGCCTCGGGGGCCTATACGAGCAGTACTTC. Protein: CAWSKGLGGLYEQYF.

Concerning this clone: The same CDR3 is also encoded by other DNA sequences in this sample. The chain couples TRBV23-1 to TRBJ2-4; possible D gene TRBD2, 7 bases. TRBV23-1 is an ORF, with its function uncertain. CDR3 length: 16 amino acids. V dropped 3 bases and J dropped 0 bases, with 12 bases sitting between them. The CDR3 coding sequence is TGCGCCAGCAGTCAGGGGGGGCAACTAGCCAAAAACATTCAGTACTTC. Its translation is CASSQGGQLAKNIQYF.

The CDR3, as DNA: TGTGCCAGCAGCTTAACGAGCGGGAGTCTCAATGAGCAGTTCTTC. Its translation: CASSLTSGSLNEQFF. This chain joins TRBV7-9 and TRBJ2-1; 8 bases match TRBD2. V lost 2 bases, J lost 6 bases, and 6 bases stayed unmatched. CDR3 length: 15 residues. Germline CDR1 reads SEHNR; CDR2 reads FQNEAQ (reference sequence).

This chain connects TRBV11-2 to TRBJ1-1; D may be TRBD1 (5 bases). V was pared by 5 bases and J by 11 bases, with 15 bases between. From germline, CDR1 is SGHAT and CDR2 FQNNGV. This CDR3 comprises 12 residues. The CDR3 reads CASSMTAPSAFF. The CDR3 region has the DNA TGTGCCAGCAGCATGACAGCTCCGAGTGCTTTCTTT. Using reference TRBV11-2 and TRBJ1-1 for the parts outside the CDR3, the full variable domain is EAGVAQSPRYKIIEKRQSVAFWCNPISGHATLYWYQQILGQGPKLLIQFQNNGVVDDSQLPKDRFSAERLKGVDSTLKIQPAKLEDSAVYLCASSMTAPSAFFGQGTRLTVV.

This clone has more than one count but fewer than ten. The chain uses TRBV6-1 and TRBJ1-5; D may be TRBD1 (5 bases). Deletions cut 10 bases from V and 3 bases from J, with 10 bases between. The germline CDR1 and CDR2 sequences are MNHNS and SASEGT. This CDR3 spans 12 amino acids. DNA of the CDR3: TGTGCCACCCAGGGATTCAATCAGCCCCAGCATTTT. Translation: CATQGFNQPQHF.

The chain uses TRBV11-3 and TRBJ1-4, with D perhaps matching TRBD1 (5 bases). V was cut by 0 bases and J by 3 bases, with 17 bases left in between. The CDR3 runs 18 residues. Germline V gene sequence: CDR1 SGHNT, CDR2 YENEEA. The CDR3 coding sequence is TGTGCCAGCAGCTTAGATCGAGGCAGGGTCTGCTCTAATGAAAAACTGTTTTTT. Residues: CASSLDRGRVCSNEKLFF.

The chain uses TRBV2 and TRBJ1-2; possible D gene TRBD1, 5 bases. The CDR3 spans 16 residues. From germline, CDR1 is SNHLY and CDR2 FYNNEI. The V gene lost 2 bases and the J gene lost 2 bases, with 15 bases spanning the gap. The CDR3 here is CASSESRQGGNYGYTF. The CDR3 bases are TGTGCCAGCAGTGAATCTCGTCAGGGCGGGAACTATGGCTACACCTTC.

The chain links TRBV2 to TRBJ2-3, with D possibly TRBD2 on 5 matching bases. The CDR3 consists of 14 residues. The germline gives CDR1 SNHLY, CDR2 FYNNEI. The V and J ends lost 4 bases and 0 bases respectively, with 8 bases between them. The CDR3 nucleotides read TGTGCCAGCAGTGCTAGCCCTAGCACAGATACGCAGTATTTT. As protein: CASSASPSTDTQYF.

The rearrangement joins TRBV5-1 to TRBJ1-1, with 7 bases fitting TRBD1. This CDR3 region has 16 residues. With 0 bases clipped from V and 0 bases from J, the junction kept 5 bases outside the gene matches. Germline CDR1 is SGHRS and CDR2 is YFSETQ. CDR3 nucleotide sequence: TGCGCCAGCAGCTTGGCGCTAAGGGGGCTGAACACTGAAGCTTTCTTT. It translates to CASSLALRGLNTEAFF. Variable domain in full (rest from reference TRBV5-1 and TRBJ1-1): KAGVTQTPRYLIKTRGQQVTLSCSPISGHRSVSWYQQTPGQGLQFLFEYFSETQRNKGNFPGRFSGRQFSNSRSEMNVSTLELGDSALYLCASSLALRGLNTEAFFGQGTRLTVV.